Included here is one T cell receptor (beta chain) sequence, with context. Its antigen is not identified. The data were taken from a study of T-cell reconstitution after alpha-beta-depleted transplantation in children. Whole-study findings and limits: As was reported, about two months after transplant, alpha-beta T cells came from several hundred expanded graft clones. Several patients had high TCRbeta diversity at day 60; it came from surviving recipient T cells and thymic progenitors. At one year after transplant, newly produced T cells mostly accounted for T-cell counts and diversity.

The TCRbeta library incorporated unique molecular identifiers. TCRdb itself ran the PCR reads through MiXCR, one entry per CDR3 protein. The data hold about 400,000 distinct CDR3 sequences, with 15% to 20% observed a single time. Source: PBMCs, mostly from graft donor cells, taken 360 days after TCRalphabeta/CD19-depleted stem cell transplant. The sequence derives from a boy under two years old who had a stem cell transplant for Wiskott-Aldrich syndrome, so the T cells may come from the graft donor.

CDR3 nucleotide sequence: TGCGCCAGCAGCTTGGAGCCAGGCTTCCCTTACGAGCAGTACTTC. The encoded protein is CASSLEPGFPYEQYF. The V and J genes are TRBV5-1 and TRBJ2-7; D remains unclear. CDR1 is SGHRS and CDR2 is YFSETQ in the germline V gene. The CDR3 spans 15 residues. The V end lost 0 bases, the J end lost 4 bases, and 14 bases lay between the germline ends.